These 8 T cell receptor beta chains originate from one sample sequenced in a study of T cells in Graves' hyperthyroidism and ophthalmopathy. Amplification targeted TCR beta CDR3 regions from RNA transcripts. The study used the HTBI primer set for a first-round RT-PCR of the TCR CDR3. TCRdb reprocessed the multiplex PCR reads with MiXCR, giving one entry per CDR3 protein. Of fewer than 850,000 distinct CDR3 sequences in the sample, about 18% were seen once. Sequencing was done on a sample of blood. These receptors were collected from a man aged 45 to 65 with Graves' hyperthyroidism.

As to this clonotype: Being one base from a much bigger clone, this may be a read error. The J gene is TRBJ1-1, the V gene TRBV18; 9 nucleotides match TRBD1. The CDR3 is 15 residues long. V trimming: 5 bases; J trimming: 3 bases; junction bases outside the gene matches: 7. Germline loops: CDR1 KGHSH, CDR2 LQKENI. DNA for the CDR3: TGTGCCAGCTCATTACAGGGGGCGATAGACACTGAAGCTTTCTTT. Amino acids: CASSLQGAIDTEAFF.

This clonotype was observed many times. CDR3 in DNA: TGTGCCAGTAGTTCCTTGGGCTATGGGGACAGGACCTCGCAGACTGAAGCTTTCTTT. Its protein is CASSSLGYGDRTSQTEAFF. The rearrangement links TRBV19 to TRBJ1-1; the match to TRBD1 covers 8 bases. Unmatched junction bases numbered 22, after V lost 5 bases and J lost 5 bases. Germline values: CDR1 LNHDA, CDR2 SQIVND (reference sequence). The CDR3 length is 19 residues.

This clonotype occurred many times. V usage is TRBV6-1 and J usage is TRBJ2-2; 11 bases are shared with TRBD2. Germline CDR1 MNHNS, CDR2 SASEGT. Trimming removed 5 bases from V and 7 bases from J; junction bases left unmatched: 6. The CDR3 runs to 15 residues. The CDR3 nucleotides read TGTGCCAGCAGTACCATTGGGACTAGCGGCGGGGAGCTGTTTTTT. Translation gives CASSTIGTSGGELFF.

The CDR3 DNA reads TGTGCCACCAGCAGACTAGCCGGCAATGAGCAGTTCTTC. Protein: CATSRLAGNEQFF. V is TRBV15 and J is TRBJ2-1, with a tentative D call TRBD2 (5 bases). The CDR3 is 13 amino acids. Trimming left V 2 bases short and J 6 bases short, with 8 bases between. The germline V gene encodes CDR1 LNHNV and CDR2 YYDKDF (reference sequence).

The chain recombines TRBV27 with TRBJ1-5; 7 bases line up with TRBD1. The CDR3 loop spans 15 amino acids. Losses at the gene ends were 8 bases for V and 2 bases for J; bases not matched to a gene: 9. In germline, CDR1 is MNHEY, CDR2 SMNVEV (reference sequence). The CDR3 DNA sequence: TGTGCCAGCGCCTTACAGGGGTTCCGCAATCAGCCCCAGCATTTT. Protein: CASALQGFRNQPQHF.

The rearrangement joins TRBV5-1 to TRBJ2-2; 7 bases map to TRBD1. The CDR3 contains 15 residues. J lost 2 bases, V lost 4 bases, and 5 bases had no gene match. CDR1 SGHRS and CDR2 YFSETQ come from the germline V gene. CDR3 loop: CASSRGQANTGELFF. CDR3 in DNA: TGCGCCAGCAGCCGCGGACAGGCCAACACCGGGGAGCTGTTTTTT.

This clonotype was seen only a few times. The chain has TRBV4-3 and TRBJ2-6; D unclear. The CDR3 has 16 amino acids. Deletions cut 0 bases from V and 0 bases from J, with 6 bases between. Germline V gene data show CDR1 as LGHNA and CDR2 as YSLEER. In DNA, the CDR3 is TGCGCCAGCAGCCAAGAGAGGTACTCTGGGGCCAACGTCCTGACTTTC. This sequence encodes CASSQERYSGANVLTF.

This clonotype was detected ten times or more. V is TRBV7-9 and J is TRBJ2-3; 7 bases align to TRBD2. CDR1 is SEHNR and CDR2 is FQNEAQ in the germline V gene (reference sequence). There are 15 residues in the CDR3. The V and J ends lost 2 bases and 2 bases, in that order; junction bases with no gene match: 4. The CDR3 loop is CASSLTGGSTDTQYF. Written as DNA, the CDR3 is TGTGCCAGCAGCTTAACGGGAGGCTCCACAGATACGCAGTATTTT.